The 4 T cell receptor beta chains below come from one sample, sequenced in a study of early T cells in non-severe SARS-CoV-2 infection. A single record per CDR3 protein comes from TCRdb applying MiXCR to the 5' RACE reads. The sample comprises tens of thousands of distinct CDR3 sequences, less than 7% of which are singletons, and roughly a quarter rests with the top ten. Material: whole blood, obtained at baseline. All receptors come from an adult who was a healthcare worker with PCR-confirmed SARS-CoV-2 infection or an uninfected control (not recorded which).

Ten or more counts support this clonotype. The V and J genes are TRBV12-3 or TRBV12-4 and TRBJ2-1; no definite D call. V lost 1 base and J 3 bases, leaving 10 bases between the germline ends. The CDR3 extends over 15 amino acids. In DNA, the CDR3 is TGTGCCAGCAGTTTAGGGCGGCCCTTCTACAATGAGCAGTTCTTC. Encoded protein: CASSLGRPFYNEQFF.

This clonotype was picked up many times. The chain has TRBV29-1 and TRBJ1-1, with 7 bases identical to TRBD1. J gave up 4 bases and V 7 bases, and 15 bases lay outside the gene matches. This CDR3 region has 15 residues. The germline CDR1 and CDR2 sequences are SQVTM and ANQGSEA. CDR3 bases: TGCAGCGCAATTGGGGGGGGACAGATTACCACTGAAGCTTTCTTT. Its protein product is CSAIGGGQITTEAFF.

This clonotype was seen only a few times. The V call is TRBV7-8, the J call TRBJ1-2; D unresolved. This CDR3 region has 17 residues. V lost 5 bases, J lost 0 bases, and 19 bases lay in between. Germline V lookup: CDR1 SGHVS, CDR2 FQNEAQ. As DNA, the CDR3 is TGTGCCAGCAGCACGATGACACCTCTAATAGCTAACTATGGCTACACCTTC. The encoded protein is CASSTMTPLIANYGYTF.

Details on this clonotype: The junction shows a germline mismatch at one end, possibly a read error. The chain uses TRBV7-7 and TRBJ2-7; 8 nucleotides agree with TRBD1. CDR1 SSHAT and CDR2 FNYEAQ come from the germline V gene (reference sequence). This CDR3 has 13 residues. CDR3 sequence (DNA): TGTGCTAGCAGCTTTGACAGGGGAGGCGAGCAGTACTTC. Its translation: CASSFDRGGEQYF. The full variable domain, rest sourced from reference TRBV7-7 and TRBJ2-7, is GAGVSQSPRYKVTKRGQDVTLRCDPISSHATLYWYQQALGQGPEFLTYFNYEAQPDKSGLPSDRFSAERPEGSISTLTIQRTEQRDSAMYRCASSFDRGGEQYFGPGTRLTVT.